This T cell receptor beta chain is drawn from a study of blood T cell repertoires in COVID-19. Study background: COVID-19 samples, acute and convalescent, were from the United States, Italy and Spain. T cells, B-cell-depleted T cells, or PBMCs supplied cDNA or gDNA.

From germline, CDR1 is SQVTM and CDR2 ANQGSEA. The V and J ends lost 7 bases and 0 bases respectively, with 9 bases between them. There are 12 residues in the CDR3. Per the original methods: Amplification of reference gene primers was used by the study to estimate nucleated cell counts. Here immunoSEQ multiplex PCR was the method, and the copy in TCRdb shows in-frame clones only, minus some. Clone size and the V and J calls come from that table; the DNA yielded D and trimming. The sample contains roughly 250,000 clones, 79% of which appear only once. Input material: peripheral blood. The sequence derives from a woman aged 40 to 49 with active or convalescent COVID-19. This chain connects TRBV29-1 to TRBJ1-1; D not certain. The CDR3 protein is CSAVRVNTEAFF. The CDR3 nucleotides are TGCAGCGCCGTCCGGGTGAACACTGAAGCTTTCTTT.